Shown below are 16 T cell receptor beta chains from a single sample sequenced in a study of regulatory T cells in long-lasting Graves disease. Arm-PCR of CDR3 regions and iRepertoire HTBI primers were the basis on which TCR beta libraries were built. TCRdb recomputed calls from the multiplex PCR reads with MiXCR, one row per CDR3 protein. This sample yields around 250,000 distinct CDR3 sequences, of which roughly 18% are seen a single time; 13% to 15% belongs to the top ten. As to time point: newly diagnosed GD, antithyroid drugs for less than 3 months. The TCR library was prepared using RNA isolated from PBMCs. The same data also contributed to another study, on T cells in Graves' hyperthyroidism and ophthalmopathy.

This specimen was peripheral blood mononuclear cells (PBMCs), taken at new diagnosis, from a patient treated with antithyroid drugs. The receptors were sampled from a woman in her twenties or thirties with Graves disease.

This clonotype was observed a handful of times. The chain employs TRBV5-1 and TRBJ2-5; D is unresolved. The germline V gene has CDR1 SGHRS and CDR2 YFSETQ. Trimming left V 2 bases short and J 7 bases short, with 12 bases between. The length of the CDR3 is 13 residues. The CDR3, as DNA: TGCGCCAGCAGCTTAGCGTGGAAAGGGACCCAGTACTTC. Amino acids: CASSLAWKGTQYF.

This clonotype has ten or more counts. The chain couples TRBV5-4 to TRBJ2-7; TRBD1 matches at 7 bases. J gave up 1 base and V 0 bases, and 7 bases lay outside the gene matches. Germline lookup yields CDR1 SGHNT and CDR2 YYREEE (reference sequence). This CDR3 region has 16 residues. The CDR3 region is CASSLGPSRGSYEQYF. CDR3 nucleotides: TGTGCCAGCAGCTTGGGACCCTCCAGGGGGTCCTACGAGCAGTACTTC. Complete variable domain (other parts from reference TRBV5-4 and TRBJ2-7): ETGVTQSPTHLIKTRGQQVTLRCSSQSGHNTVSWYQQALGQGPQFIFQYYREEENGRGNFPPRFSGLQFPNYSSELNVNALELDDSALYLCASSLGPSRGSYEQYFGPGTRLTVT.

Many counts were recorded for this clonotype. The chain carries TRBV6-1 and TRBJ1-1; the D is unclear. Per germline, CDR1 MNHNS and CDR2 SASEGT. The CDR3 runs 15 residues. V was clipped by 2 bases and J by 5 bases, with 15 bases between them. CDR3 residues: CASSERSGLITEAFF. As DNA, the CDR3 is TGTGCCAGCAGTGAAAGGTCTGGTCTGATTACTGAAGCTTTCTTT.

This clonotype has a count of ten or more. The V gene is TRBV6-1, the J gene TRBJ2-7, with D possibly matching TRBD1 (5 bases). The CDR3 runs to 13 residues. V lost 2 bases to trimming and J lost 3 bases, with 8 bases between them. Germline loops: CDR1 MNHNS, CDR2 SASEGT. CDR3 nucleotides: TGTGCCAGCAGTGAACGCAGGGACTACGAGCAGTACTTC. Translated, it gives CASSERRDYEQYF.

This sequence joins TRBV9 and TRBJ2-3; TRBD2 matches 8 bases. The J segment lost 3 bases and the V segment lost 0 bases, leaving 6 bases of the junction unmatched. The CDR3 is 16 amino acids. Germline assignment: CDR1 SGDLS and CDR2 YYNGEE. The CDR3 coding sequence is TGTGCCAGCAGCGTAGTGGTTAGCGGGGTAACAGATACGCAGTATTTT. This translates into CASSVVVSGVTDTQYF. The full variable domain, with the rest looked up from reference TRBV9 and TRBJ2-3, is DSGVTQTPKHLITATGQRVTLRCSPRSGDLSVYWYQQSLDQGLQFLIQYYNGEERAKGNILERFSAQQFPDLHSELNLSSLELGDSALYFCASSVVVSGVTDTQYFGPGTRLTVL.

This clonotype was counted at least ten times. This sequence joins TRBV20-1 and TRBJ2-1; D is perhaps TRBD1 or TRBD2 (6 bases each). Germline V gene data show CDR1 as DFQATT and CDR2 as SNEGSKA (reference sequence). The CDR3 consists of 16 residues. V lost 5 bases and J 0 bases, leaving 17 bases between the germline ends. CDR3 DNA: TGCAGTGCTCTTGGGGGGCCCACGTCCTCCTACAATGAGCAGTTCTTC. It specifies CSALGGPTSSYNEQFF.

J is TRBJ1-1 and V is TRBV18, with 7 bases fitting TRBD1. The germline V gene has CDR1 KGHSH and CDR2 LQKENI. The CDR3 spans 14 residues. Trimming cost V 6 bases and J 5 bases; bases outside gene matches: 9. The DNA of the CDR3 is TGTGCCAGCTCGCCAGACAGGGTAGGGACTGAAGCTTTCTTT. Encoded protein: CASSPDRVGTEAFF.

This clonotype was counted ten times or more. The CDR3 DNA is TGCGCCAGCAGCCCCACTTCCTACCCGACAGCTTTCTTT. This codes for CASSPTSYPTAFF. The chain recombines TRBV4-1 with TRBJ1-1; D not certain. Germline values: CDR1 MGHRA, CDR2 YSYEKL. This CDR3 spans 13 amino acids. The V end lost 4 bases, the J end lost 10 bases, and 16 bases lay between the germline ends.

This clonotype was seen repeatedly, ten times or more. The junction shows a germline mismatch at one end, possibly a read error. The chain couples TRBV5-8 to TRBJ1-1; no reliable D call. The CDR3 has 15 residues. The germline gives CDR1 SGHTS, CDR2 YDEGEE. The CDR3, as DNA: TGCGCCAGCAGCCATAATGCGGGCCTGAACACTGAAGCTTTCTTT. This sequence encodes CASSHNAGLNTEAFF. Drawing the rest from reference TRBV5-8 and TRBJ1-1, the complete variable domain is EAGVTQSPTHLIKTRGQQATLRCSPISGHTSVYWYQQALGLGLQFLLWYDEGEERNRGNFPPRFSGRQFPNYSSELNVNALELEDSALYLCASSHNAGLNTEAFFGQGTRLTVV.

This clonotype has ten or more counts. The chain couples TRBV5-1 to TRBJ1-1; D gene ambiguous. The V and J ends lost 0 bases and 6 bases respectively, with 12 bases between them. The CDR3 contains 14 residues. Germline V gives CDR1 SGHRS, CDR2 YFSETQ. CDR3 region: CASSLEFSRAEAFF. DNA of the CDR3: TGCGCCAGCAGCTTGGAATTCAGTCGCGCTGAAGCTTTCTTT.

The CDR3, as DNA: TGTGCCAGCAGTCAAACCCCGGGACTAGCGGGGGGGCGGCAGTTCTTC. Translation gives CASSQTPGLAGGRQFF. This chain links TRBV3-1 with TRBJ2-3; 16 positions match TRBD2. The J call may be faulty, since TRBJ2-1 better matches the DNA end. This CDR3 comprises 16 residues. CDR1 and CDR2 (germline): LGHDT, YNNKEL (reference sequence).

About this clonotype: With only one base between it and a far larger clone, this is likely a read error. The CDR3 carries no conserved terminal phenylalanine or tryptophan, so it likely arises from a read error. The chain links TRBV2 to TRBJ2-3, with D maybe TRBD2 (6 bases). Trimming took 6 bases from V and 5 from J, leaving 21 bases between them. This CDR3 has 16 amino acids. Germline assignment: CDR1 SNHLY and CDR2 FYNNEI. In nucleotides, the CDR3 is TGTGCCAGCAGCCCTCCGGGACTGAGCGTTGGAGATACGCAGTATCTT. As protein: CASSPPGLSVGDTQYL.

This clonotype was seen at least ten times. The J gene is TRBJ1-1, the V gene TRBV10-3, with a weak D call TRBD1 (6 bases). The V end was cut by 2 bases, the J end by 2 bases, with 18 bases between. Germline V gene sequence: CDR1 ENHRY, CDR2 SYGVKD. CDR3 length equals 17 residues. CDR3 in amino acids: CAISEETGIRGNTEAFF. CDR3 DNA: TGTGCCATCAGTGAGGAAACAGGGATTCGGGGAAACACTGAAGCTTTCTTT.

Worth noting for this clonotype: This may be a read error, as it is one base from a much larger clone. The CDR3 carries no conserved terminal phenylalanine or tryptophan, so it likely arises from a read error. The chain couples TRBV4-2 to TRBJ2-3; D ambiguous. Trimming took off 2 bases at V and 5 bases at J, with 5 bases between the two ends. CDR3 size: 12 residues. The V gene's germline CDR1 is LGHNA and CDR2 YNFKEQ. The CDR3 region is CASSQSLDTQYV. The DNA of the CDR3 is TGTGCCAGCAGCCAAAGCCTAGATACGCAGTATGTT.

The chain is built from TRBV12-3 or TRBV12-4 and TRBJ2-5; 7 nucleotides match TRBD2. The V segment lost 5 bases and the J segment 5 bases; nucleotides outside the gene matches: 8. This CDR3 contains 14 residues. The DNA for the CDR3 is TGTGCCAGCAGTCCAGAGGGAGGGTGGGAGACCCAGTACTTC. Protein sequence: CASSPEGGWETQYF.

This clonotype was recorded many times. The chain links TRBV7-9 to TRBJ2-4; 8 bases fit TRBD1. Germline CDR1 reads SEHNR; CDR2 reads FQNEAQ (reference sequence). J lost 8 bases, V lost 5 bases, and 11 bases had no gene match. CDR3 size: 15 residues. Here the CDR3 reads CASSPKTGDGYIQYF. The CDR3 DNA reads TGTGCCAGCAGCCCGAAGACAGGGGATGGGTACATTCAGTACTTC.